A single sample is the source of the 3 T cell receptor beta chains below, sequenced in a study of shared clonotypes between healthy human individuals. Produced via immunoSEQ multiplex PCR; TCRdb's table is partial and in-frame only. The sample carries over 400,000 clones, 81% recorded once. The source material was PBMCs. Source of these receptors: a woman between 40 and 55 years old in good health. Some clones in this sample may be carry-over from other donors' samples.

The chain links TRBV21-1 to TRBJ2-5. TRBV21-1 counts as a pseudogene. The CDR3 consists of 12 residues. As DNA, the CDR3 is TGTGCCACCGAGAAGGGCCAAGAGACCCAGTACTTC. Encoded protein: CATEKGQETQYF.

This clone was seen only once. The rearrangement joins TRBV18 to TRBJ2-3; 12 bases fit TRBD1. Germline CDR1 and CDR2: KGHSH and LQKENI. J was trimmed by 6 bases and V by 3 bases; bases with no gene match: 7. CDR3 size: 16 residues. The CDR3 spells CASSPGQGAGRDTQYF. CDR3 bases: TGTGCCAGCTCACCGGGACAGGGGGCCGGGCGGGATACGCAGTATTTT.

The V call is TRBV2, the J call TRBJ1-4; TRBD1 is a possible D gene (6 bases). The CDR3 contains 15 residues. V gave up 2 bases and J gave up 6 bases, with 13 bases separating them. Germline-derived CDR1 and CDR2 are SNHLY and FYNNEI. CDR3 nucleotides: TGTGCCAGCAGTGAAATCGGACAGACCCATGAAAAACTGTTTTTT. This translates into CASSEIGQTHEKLFF. The full variable domain, its missing parts supplied by reference TRBV2 and TRBJ1-4, is EPEVTQTPSHQVTQMGQEVILRCVPISNHLYFYWYRQILGQKVEFLVSFYNNEISEKSEIFDDQFSVERPDGSNFTLKIRSTKLEDSAMYFCASSEIGQTHEKLFFGSGTQLSVL.